This T cell receptor (beta chain) was documented in a study of CD8 T cells in ankylosing spondylitis. Study results and limitations: The authors reported significant enrichment of disease-linked clones in matched ankylosing spondylitis synovial fluid. Seven to nine highly homologous variants formed a TCR beta motif that appeared characteristic of ankylosing spondylitis blood. The disease-linked clones had a CD8+ phenotype and low blood frequencies. Reactive arthritis synovial fluid and blood previously showed some of these motif variants.

Note on this clonotype: As yet, its antigen is unknown.

V lost 0 bases to trimming and J lost 6 bases, with 17 bases between them. In germline, CDR1 is LNHNV, CDR2 YYDKDF (reference sequence). The CDR3 totals 17 residues. In making TCR beta libraries, quantitative 5'-RACE with molecular barcodes was used. MiXCR, applied by TCRdb to the 5' RACE reads, yields one record per CDR3 protein. The sample includes hundreds of thousands of distinct CDR3 sequences, 25% to 30% seen only once; the top ten take 0.89%. V is TRBV15 and J is TRBJ2-2; D might be TRBD1 or TRBD2, each matching 6 bases. The sample consisted of blood, either unsorted or a sorted T cell fraction (not recorded which). The source of this sequence is a male donor with ankylosing spondylitis. The CDR3 nucleotides read TGTGCCACCAGCAGAGACCTGGACGGGGGCCTCGCCGGGGAGCTGTTTTTT. It encodes CATSRDLDGGLAGELFF.